These 5 T cell receptor beta chains share one sample of origin, sequenced in a study of technical replicates of blood from a handful of donors. The protocol was immunoSEQ multiplex PCR, while the TCRdb copy is restricted to in-frame clones and leaves out a portion. Altogether about 54,000 clones are present, roughly 92% being singletons, with the ten largest covering around 0.2%. Sample: T cells isolated from PBMCs. These receptors all stem from a human donor in good health.

The chain recombines TRBV5-1 with TRBJ2-1; D might be TRBD2 (7 bases). Germline CDR1 and CDR2: SGHRS and YFSETQ. Trimming pared 2 bases from V and 12 bases from J, leaving 21 bases between. CDR3 length equals 15 residues. DNA for the CDR3: TGCGCCAGCAGCTTTGGAGGGGGGGCTAGTACGGGGCAGTTCTTC. Amino acid sequence: CASSFGGGASTGQFF. Together with reference TRBV5-1 and TRBJ2-1, the CDR3 gives the full variable domain: KAGVTQTPRYLIKTRGQQVTLSCSPISGHRSVSWYQQTPGQGLQFLFEYFSETQRNKGNFPGRFSGRQFSNSRSEMNVSTLELGDSALYLCASSFGGGASTGQFFGPGTRLTVL.

The gene calls are TRBV5-5 and TRBJ1-5; TRBD1 matches at 9 bases. The CDR3 contains 17 residues. V lost 5 bases, J lost 5 bases, and 14 bases stayed unmatched. Germline-derived CDR1 and CDR2 are SGHKS and YYEKEE (reference sequence). CDR3 loop: CASSSLWTGAPDQPQHF. DNA of the CDR3: TGTGCCAGCAGTTCGCTTTGGACAGGGGCACCGGATCAGCCCCAGCATTTT.

The genes are TRBV28 and TRBJ1-2, with D possibly matching TRBD1 (6 bases). Per the germline V gene, CDR1 is MDHEN and CDR2 is SYDVKM. The CDR3 contains 14 residues. The germline V and J ends were trimmed by 2 bases and 8 bases, with 15 bases remaining between them. CDR3 sequence: CASSLPTTGRGYTF. The CDR3 coding sequence is TGTGCCAGCAGTTTACCGACGACAGGTCGCGGCTACACCTTC.

The J gene is TRBJ2-4, the V gene TRBV28, with 8 bases fitting TRBD1. V shed 4 bases and J 7 bases; nucleotides not matched to a gene: 6. Germline values: CDR1 MDHEN, CDR2 SYDVKM. The CDR3 is 14 residues long. CDR3 sequence (DNA): TGTGCCAGCAGTTCACAGGGGGAAGGTAACATTCAGTACTTC. This translates into CASSSQGEGNIQYF.

CDR3 sequence: CASSLQLAGTETQYF. CDR3 DNA: TGTGCCAGCAGCTTGCAGCTAGCGGGGACGGAGACCCAGTACTTC. The chain recombines TRBV5-6 with TRBJ2-5, with 9 bases identical to TRBD2. J lost 5 bases, V lost 1 base, and 6 bases had no gene match. This CDR3 comprises 15 residues. In germline, CDR1 is SGHDT, CDR2 YYEEEE.